This T cell receptor (beta chain) was captured in a study of shared clonotypes between healthy human individuals. Study at large: CD8 memory received one plate per donor, CD8 naive two, CD4 memory three and CD4 naive three. Study findings and constraints: Sorted-subset sequencing, rarefaction showed, was incomplete despite large depth. The study found approximately 5% of naive CD4 clonotypes shared across a handful of donors.

In the naive CD8 group, cells lacked CD45RO and were positively selected for CCR7, so terminally differentiated effector memory CD45RA+ cells were left out. Over several immunoSEQ plates, each subset's genomic DNA was distributed in even portions. Measured with immunoSEQ multiplex PCR; TCRdb has only the in-frame clones, and not every one. In the table there are some 1,900,000 clones, around 96% of which are singletons. J lost 2 bases, V lost 3 bases, and 6 bases had no gene match. The CDR3 runs to 15 residues. Germline V lookup: CDR1 GTSNPN, CDR2 SVGIG (reference sequence). Remarks on this clone: Its target is not known.

The TCR sequence derives from a man aged 18 to 35 in good health. Sample: naive CD8+ T cells sorted from blood. J is TRBJ2-3 and V is TRBV30; 9 bases match TRBD2. The CDR3 reads CAWSRLAALTDTQYF. DNA for the CDR3: TGTGCCTGGAGCCGACTAGCGGCTCTCACAGATACGCAGTATTTT.